The 5 T cell receptor beta chains below all came from one sample that was sequenced in a study of blood T cell repertoires in COVID-19. Profiling relied on immunoSEQ multiplex PCR, and the TCRdb table lists in-frame clones only, not all of them. The sample has about 290,000 clones, 70% to 90% seen once. The sample consisted of peripheral blood. These TCRs come from a woman aged 45-60 years with active or convalescent COVID-19.

The V call is TRBV18, the J call TRBJ1-1, with 11 positions matching TRBD1. CDR3 length equals 15 residues. The germline gives CDR1 KGHSH, CDR2 LQKENI. Trimming at V came to 3 bases and at J to 5 bases, leaving 5 bases not matched to a gene. This CDR3 reads CASSPRTGGLTEAFF. The CDR3 DNA reads TGTGCCAGCTCACCTAGGACAGGGGGCCTAACTGAAGCTTTCTTT.

The V call is TRBV7-6, the J call TRBJ1-6, with 10 bases matching TRBD1. The CDR3 consists of 15 residues. Losses at the gene ends were 6 bases for V and 7 bases for J; bases not matched to a gene: 6. Germline V gives CDR1 SGHVS, CDR2 FNYEAQ. The DNA of the CDR3 is TGTGCCAGCAGGACAGGGGGCTTAGGGAATTCACCCCTCCACTTT. Its translation is CASRTGGLGNSPLHF.

This chain uses TRBV18 with TRBJ2-7, with 7 bases that match TRBD2. Germline values: CDR1 KGHSH, CDR2 LQKENI. J was trimmed by 5 bases and V by 2 bases; bases with no gene match: 9. The CDR3 runs 15 residues. DNA for the CDR3: TGTGCCAGCTCACCATTGGGGGGGGGACGACACGAGCAGTACTTC. Amino acids: CASSPLGGGRHEQYF.

The chain uses TRBV6-5 and TRBJ1-2; D unclear. This CDR3 is built from 14 residues. Deletions cut 4 bases from V and 5 bases from J, with 14 bases between. Germline-derived CDR1 and CDR2 are MNHEY and SVGAGI. CDR3 residues: CASSSIPGPYGYTF. CDR3 sequence (DNA): TGTGCCAGCAGTTCCATCCCAGGTCCATATGGCTACACCTTC.

This clone came up once. This same CDR3 is encoded by further DNA sequences in the sample. V gene TRBV7-2 combines with J gene TRBJ2-5, with 11 bases identical to TRBD2. Trimming cost V 3 bases and J 3 bases; bases outside gene matches: 0. This CDR3 region has 14 residues. Germline V gene data show CDR1 as SGHTA and CDR2 as FQGNSA. CDR3 loop: CASSLGLAEETQYF. The CDR3 coding sequence is TGTGCCAGCAGCTTGGGACTAGCGGAAGAGACCCAGTACTTC.